The 5 T cell receptor beta chains presented below share a single source sample, sequenced in a study of blood T cell repertoires in COVID-19. The method was immunoSEQ multiplex PCR; TCRdb's version includes in-frame clones alone and lacks a portion of them. The sample lists about 20,000 clones, 91% occurring once. The sample taken for sequencing was peripheral blood. Receptors originate from a man between 70 and 80 years old with active COVID-19.

The chain recombines TRBV5-1 with TRBJ2-3; TRBD1 agrees at 9 bases. The CDR3 totals 16 residues. V dropped 0 bases and J dropped 3; count of bases not matched to a gene: 5. From germline, CDR1 is SGHRS and CDR2 YFSETQ. CDR3 sequence (DNA): TGCGCCAGCAGCTTGGGGACAGGGGCGTTTACAGATACGCAGTATTTT. Amino acid sequence: CASSLGTGAFTDTQYF. The full variable domain, with the rest looked up from reference TRBV5-1 and TRBJ2-3, is KAGVTQTPRYLIKTRGQQVTLSCSPISGHRSVSWYQQTPGQGLQFLFEYFSETQRNKGNFPGRFSGRQFSNSRSEMNVSTLELGDSALYLCASSLGTGAFTDTQYFGPGTRLTVL.

The V and J genes are TRBV5-1 and TRBJ2-3; D is unclear. CDR3 length: 15 residues. From germline, CDR1 is SGHRS and CDR2 YFSETQ. The germline V and J ends were trimmed by 0 bases and 4 bases, with 12 bases remaining between them. CDR3 residues: CASSLGVRGSDTQYF. CDR3 DNA sequence: TGCGCCAGCAGCTTGGGTGTCCGTGGCTCAGATACGCAGTATTTT.

The J gene is TRBJ2-7, the V gene TRBV5-4; D possibly corresponds to TRBD1 (5 bases). Germline V gives CDR1 SGHNT, CDR2 YYREEE (reference sequence). V dropped 4 bases and J dropped 4 bases, with 15 bases sitting between them. This CDR3 is built from 14 residues. CDR3 sequence: CASSRPPTVYEQYF. The DNA for the CDR3 is TGTGCCAGCAGCCGTCCCCCGACAGTTTACGAGCAGTACTTC. The full variable domain, rest sourced from reference TRBV5-4 and TRBJ2-7, is ETGVTQSPTHLIKTRGQQVTLRCSSQSGHNTVSWYQQALGQGPQFIFQYYREEENGRGNFPPRFSGLQFPNYSSELNVNALELDDSALYLCASSRPPTVYEQYFGPGTRLTVT.

The chain is built from TRBV7-9 and TRBJ2-1; 13 bases are shared with TRBD2. The germline CDR1 and CDR2 sequences are SEHNR and FQNEAQ (reference sequence). The CDR3 is made up of 17 amino acids. V gave up 3 bases and J gave up 5 bases; unmatched junction bases: 7. CDR3 amino acids: CASSFPPGLAGDNEQFF. The CDR3 DNA is TGTGCCAGCAGCTTCCCCCCCGGACTAGCGGGAGACAATGAGCAGTTCTTC.

The chain uses TRBV4-3 and TRBJ2-7, with D tentatively TRBD1 (6 bases). V was shortened by 0 bases and J by 6 bases, with 9 bases between the two germline ends. Germline loops: CDR1 LGHNA, CDR2 YSLEER. CDR3 length: 13 amino acids. DNA for the CDR3: TGCGCCAGCAGCCAAGACCCCAGGGGCGAGCAGTACTTC. It codes for CASSQDPRGEQYF.